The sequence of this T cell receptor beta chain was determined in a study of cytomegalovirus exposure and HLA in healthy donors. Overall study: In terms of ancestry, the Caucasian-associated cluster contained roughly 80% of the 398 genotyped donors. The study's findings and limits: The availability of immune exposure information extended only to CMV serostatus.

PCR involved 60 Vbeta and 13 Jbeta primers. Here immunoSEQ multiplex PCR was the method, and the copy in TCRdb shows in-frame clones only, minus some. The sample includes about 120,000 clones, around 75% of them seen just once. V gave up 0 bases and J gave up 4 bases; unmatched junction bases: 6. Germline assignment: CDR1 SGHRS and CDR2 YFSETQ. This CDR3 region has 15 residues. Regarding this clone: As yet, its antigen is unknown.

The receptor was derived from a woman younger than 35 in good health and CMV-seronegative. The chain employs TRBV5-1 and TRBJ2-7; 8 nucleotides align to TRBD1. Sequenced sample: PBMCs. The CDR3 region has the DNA TGCGCCAGCAGCTTGGATCAGGGGGCAAATTACGAGCAGTACTTC. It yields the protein CASSLDQGANYEQYF.